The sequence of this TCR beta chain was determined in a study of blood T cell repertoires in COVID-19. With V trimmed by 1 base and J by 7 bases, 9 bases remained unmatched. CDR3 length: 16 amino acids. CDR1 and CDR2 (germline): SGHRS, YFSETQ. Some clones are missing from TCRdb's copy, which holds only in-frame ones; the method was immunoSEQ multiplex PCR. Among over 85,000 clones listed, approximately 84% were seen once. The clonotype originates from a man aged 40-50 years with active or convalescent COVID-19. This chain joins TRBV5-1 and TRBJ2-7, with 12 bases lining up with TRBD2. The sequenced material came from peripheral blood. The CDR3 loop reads CASSLQASGGAKEQYF. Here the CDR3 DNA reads TGCGCCAGCAGCTTGCAGGCTAGCGGGGGGGCTAAAGAGCAGTACTTC. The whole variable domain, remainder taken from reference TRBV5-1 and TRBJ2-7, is KAGVTQTPRYLIKTRGQQVTLSCSPISGHRSVSWYQQTPGQGLQFLFEYFSETQRNKGNFPGRFSGRQFSNSRSEMNVSTLELGDSALYLCASSLQASGGAKEQYFGPGTRLTVT.